The sequence of this T cell receptor (beta chain) was determined in a study of neurological immune-mediated disorders. General study findings and limits: TCR-beta repertoires seemed private in all groups, with no expanded CDR3 amino acid sequences shared.

The unsorted libraries were made from 2 million PBMCs kept at -80 C. By 5'RACE with 10-nucleotide random UMIs, the cDNA was made. Sequencing runs each generated in excess of 180 million TCR-beta sequences derived from 15-18 subjects. TCRdb redid the calling of the 5' RACE reads with MiXCR, one entry per CDR3 protein. The sample includes more than 45,000 distinct CDR3 sequences, approximately 10% of them seen just once. The CDR3 spans 11 residues. Trimming removed 7 bases at V and 2 bases at J, with 6 bases between. Germline loops: CDR1 DFQATT, CDR2 SNEGSKA (reference sequence). Worth noting for this clonotype: Its antigen is still unknown. A much larger clonotype is one base distant, so this may be a read error.

The receptor's source is a middle-aged woman with HTLV-1-associated myelopathy (HAM/TSP). J is TRBJ1-3 and V is TRBV20-1, with D unclear. The specimen sequenced was PBMCs. The CDR3 DNA is TGCAGTGACCTTGCTGGAAACACCATATATTTT. Its protein is CSDLAGNTIYF.